Here is one TCR beta chain with its context. Its antigen specificity is not known. No much larger clone is present one base from it, and per-base qualities are unavailable. Library preparation employed 5' RACE. Sequencing instrument: Illumina HiSeq 2500. A second about 7 to 12 cycle PCR used a sample-barcoded 5' primer and a J-beta primer mix. A template-switch 5' adaptor carrying 12 random nucleotides introduced a unique molecular identifier onto each TCR beta cDNA molecule. Each sample yielded at least 2.5 million CDR3-containing paired-end reads. The Mint cDNA synthesis kit, primed by a TRBC-specific oligonucleotide, was used to synthesize first-strand cDNA from all RNA. All cDNA was treated with uracil-DNA glycosylase and then went through a first 18-cycle PCR with the universal primers M1SS and BC2_uni_R. Processing in the source paper ran as follows. Normalization of each sample was performed by random selection of 1 million high-quality reads, each carrying a distinct molecular identifier. Reads sharing molecular identifiers were discarded rather than binned into consensus sequences. MiTCR, set to a Q25 quality threshold and the strictest error-elimination algorithm, was used for CDR3 identification, clonotype clustering and error correction. A nonparametric unseen species model using Euler transformation provided a lower-bound estimate of total TCR beta diversity. TCRdb reprocessed the public reads (quality trimming at Q25 with fastp, clone calling with MiXCR) and kept in-frame beta chains. Entries that share a CDR3 protein sequence are merged under the most common genes and DNA. The V and J calls come from TCRdb's annotation, not from the publication. The sample profile shows some 800,000 distinct CDR3 sequences; around 25% of them were found once. The ten most abundant clones make up more than 3% of the sample.

The record originates from a study of blood T cells in healthy people across ages (dated by TCRdb to 2014 to 2015). For the wider study: In model experiments, template switching captured roughly one uniquely barcoded TCR beta cDNA molecule for every two T cells. Donors were grouped into four age groups: young (average 16 years), middle-aged (approximately 41), aged (around 66) and long-lived (around 80). The study analyzed two additional independent replicas of 1 million unique cDNA reads from the same blood draw for two donors, one aged 18 to 29 and one aged 80 or older. Age-related changes in TCR beta repertoire diversity were measured in the study by deep sequencing normalized with unique cDNA molecular identifiers. Study-level results and caveats: Conclusive comparison of naive and antigen-experienced compartments was prevented by the profiling of bulk unsorted PBMCs. As age increased, observed TCR beta diversity per million T cells dropped in a roughly linear way, and a significant reduction was already evident by age 40. The percentage of naive T cells measured by flow cytometry correlated strongly with observed TCR beta diversity. Because donor CMV infection status was unknown, age-related changes in expanded clonotypes were potentially confounded. Estimates of total diversity based on one million sequenced T cells were considered lower bounds and underestimates. Compared with the aged group, the long-lived group had more naive CD4+ T cells, fewer expanded clones and increased TCR diversity, suggesting age selection.

Donors were 39 systemically healthy Caucasian individuals from Russia aged roughly 6 to 90 years. Each donor gave ten milliliters of peripheral blood, collected into EDTA-treated Vacutainer tubes. Ficoll-Paque density-gradient centrifugation was used to isolate PBMCs, with at least 7 million obtained per sample. Trizol reagent was used to extract total RNA from the PBMCs, yielding at least 5 micrograms per sample. For every donor, flow cytometry on a PBMC aliquot measured the percentage of naive CD45RAhigh/CD27high T cells. CDR1 MNHEY and CDR2 SMNVEV were looked up in the germline V gene (reference sequence). Trimming takes 2 bases from V and 8 bases from J, and the germline ends sit 13 bases apart. The CDR3 holds 14 amino acids from the cysteine to the phenylalanine. Only the CDR3 DNA stays, 42 bases, in frame from base 1. This same sample was also part of a study on T cells of mothers and their children. That second publication adds: Nine systemically healthy Caucasian individuals served as donors, namely three mothers together with their six children. cDNA synthesis consumed the entire amount of extracted RNA, loaded at approximately 1.4 ug RNA in each 15 ul reaction. In the second PCR, the M1S primer introduced both the sample barcodes and 2-4 random nucleotides. More than 8.5 million TCR beta CDR3 reads were obtained from each mother, and some 3.2 million reads were obtained from each child. Thymic selection similarly shapes TCR recombination output in related and unrelated pairs, with minor effect from inherited differences. Related mother-child pairs always showed normalized repertoire overlap that was slightly higher than in unrelated mother-child pairs, though the difference was never significant. No persistent microchimeric T cell clones were detected, at a sensitivity of about 100 clones per million clonotypes. In the study, deep NGS was used to compare the TCR beta repertoires of mothers and children, and features distinguishing related mother-child pairs from unrelated individuals were sought. On average, the children were approximately 11 +/- 4 years old, while the mothers were about 40 +/- 4 years old. After adapter ligation with NEBNext reagents, the libraries were sequenced on Illumina HiSeq 2000 with 100+100 nt paired-end reads. To prevent cross-contamination, the mother and child libraries were prepared a month apart and were sequenced in separate runs. For each donor, somewhere between roughly 450,000 and 2,100,000 distinct TCR beta clonotypes were identified. Naive TCR beta clonotypes were estimated from low-frequency clonotypes matched to each donor's FACS-determined naive share, without sorting.

Sequencing input: blood. The rearrangement joined TRBV27 to TRBJ2-1; 5 matching bases give a weak D call of TRBD1. This TCR was recovered from a boy between 10 and 17 years old in good health. CDR3 protein: CASSLMAGLDEQFF. Here is the DNA: TGTGCCAGCAGTTTAATGGCAGGGTTGGATGAGCAGTTCTTC.